This T cell receptor beta chain is from a study of cytotoxic CD8 clonotypes in ibrutinib-treated CLL. General study results and limits: Higher circulating CD8+ T-cell counts strongly accompanied higher baseline clonality, above age-matched healthy donors. Clonality showed a rise at ibrutinib response that reversed toward baseline at progression.

CDR3 length equals 13 residues. Germline values: CDR1 MNHEY, CDR2 SVGAGI. The V end lost 5 bases, the J end lost 0 bases, and 2 bases lay between the germline ends. TCRdb's table, derived via immunoSEQ multiplex PCR, lists solely in-frame clones and lacks some. The sample contains 70,000 to 80,000 clones, 75% to 90% of which appear only once. With respect to this clone: Its specificity is unknown.

This TCR was sampled from a human donor with chronic lymphocytic leukemia. The gene calls are TRBV6-5 and TRBJ2-6, with D uncertain. The sample consisted of PBMCs, taken after 24 months of ibrutinib treatment. The CDR3 DNA is TGTGCCAGCAGTAGCTCTGGGGCCAACGTCCTGACTTTC. Translation: CASSSSGANVLTF.